This T cell receptor (beta chain) was captured by sequencing in a study of cytomegalovirus exposure and HLA in healthy donors. CDR3 length: 13 residues. Germline CDR1 reads MNHEY; CDR2 reads SMNVEV (reference sequence). V was trimmed by 0 bases and J by 4 bases, leaving 7 bases between them. A multiplex PCR was run with 60 Vbeta primers and 13 Jbeta primers. Here immunoSEQ multiplex PCR was the method, and the copy in TCRdb shows in-frame clones only, minus some. In the table there are approximately 150,000 clones, roughly 66% of which are singletons. Sequencing used PBMCs. The TCR sequence derives from a woman aged 55-70 years in good health and CMV-seronegative. The chain is built from TRBV27 and TRBJ2-7; D unresolved. CDR3 loop: CASSLSSLYEQYF. In DNA form, the CDR3 reads TGTGCCAGCAGTTTATCTAGCTTATACGAGCAGTACTTC.